Presented here are 32 T cell receptor beta chains from one specimen sequenced in a study of HIV-infected patients and healthy controls (dated by TCRdb to the mid-2010s). Whole blood was used without cell fractionation, so all unsorted peripheral T cells were reflected in the repertoire. Receptors were amplified or captured by 5' RACE. The sample was run on an Illumina MiSeq. SuperScript III was used to reverse transcribe 500 ng RNA with primers targeting the alpha and beta constant regions. Alpha and beta chain libraries were generated separately via chain-specific third strand synthesis with multiplexing indices. Starting from the raw public reads, TCRdb applied fastp trimming at Q25, assembled clones with MiXCR and retained in-frame beta chains. Under each unique CDR3 protein, matching rows form one entry showing the most common genes and DNA. A total of about 16,000 distinct CDR3 sequences appear in this sample, roughly a tenth of them only once. The top ten constitute approximately 5.1% of the sample.

The source material was blood. These receptors were taken from an adult in good health.

This clonotype was seen repeatedly, ten times or more. The V call is TRBV5-6, the J call TRBJ2-3; 8 bases agree with TRBD2. The CDR3 loop spans 14 amino acids. Germline V gene lookup returns CDR1 SGHDT and CDR2 YYEEEE. The trim removed 2 bases at V and 6 bases at J, leaving 5 bases unmatched. The DNA for the CDR3 is TGTGCCAGCAGCTTTAGCGGGATGAGCGATACGCAGTATTTT. This translates into CASSFSGMSDTQYF. The whole variable domain, filled in from reference TRBV5-6 and TRBJ2-3, reads DAGVTQSPTHLIKTRGQQVTLRCSPKSGHDTVSWYQQALGQGPQFIFQYYEEEERQRGNFPDRFSGHQFPNYSSELNVNALLLGDSALYLCASSFSGMSDTQYFGPGTRLTVL.

This clonotype is labeled as medium-sized. CDR3 residues: CSANGAGGHDSYNEQFF. The CDR3 region has the DNA TGCAGTGCTAACGGAGCGGGAGGTCACGACTCCTACAATGAGCAGTTCTTC. The V gene is TRBV20-1, the J gene TRBJ2-1, with TRBD2 matching over 9 bases. V lost 4 bases to trimming and J lost 0 bases; unmatched junction nucleotides: 10. Germline assignment: CDR1 DFQATT and CDR2 SNEGSKA (reference sequence). This CDR3 is built from 17 residues.

This clonotype was seen ten or more times. The V call is TRBV13, the J call TRBJ1-4, with 7 bases matching TRBD1. Trimming took 0 bases from V and 4 from J; bases not matched to a gene: 14. Germline assignment: CDR1 PRHDT and CDR2 FYEKMQ (reference sequence). The CDR3 is 19 amino acids. CDR3 residues: CASSLGLRAGGRGNEKLFF. The CDR3 region has the DNA TGTGCCAGCAGCTTAGGCCTTCGGGCAGGGGGAAGAGGTAATGAAAAACTGTTTTTT. Drawing the rest from reference TRBV13 and TRBJ1-4, the complete variable domain is AAGVIQSPRHLIKEKRETATLKCYPIPRHDTVYWYQQGPGQDPQFLISFYEKMQSDKGSIPDRFSAQQFSDYHSELNMSSLELGDSALYFCASSLGLRAGGRGNEKLFFGSGTQLSVL.

In the case of this clonotype: One end of the junction does not line up with germline, which may come from a read error. This chain joins TRBV7-7 and TRBJ2-3; D is undetermined. Germline CDR1 is SSHAT and CDR2 is FNYEAQ (reference sequence). This CDR3 is built from 13 residues. For the CDR3, the DNA is TGTGCTAGCAGCTTGGACCGCACAGATACGCAGTATTTT. Its translation is CASSLDRTDTQYF. The full variable domain, rest sourced from reference TRBV7-7 and TRBJ2-3, is GAGVSQSPRYKVTKRGQDVTLRCDPISSHATLYWYQQALGQGPEFLTYFNYEAQPDKSGLPSDRFSAERPEGSISTLTIQRTEQRDSAMYRCASSLDRTDTQYFGPGTRLTVL.

The table lists this clonotype with many counts. This chain joins TRBV29-1 and TRBJ2-1; 13 nucleotides align to TRBD2. V shed 6 bases and J 6 bases; nucleotides not matched to a gene: 17. The germline CDR1 and CDR2 sequences are SQVTM and ANQGSEA. The CDR3 consists of 18 residues. DNA for the CDR3: TGCAGCGTGACCGGGACGGACACTAGCGGGAGGGCCCCCAATGAGCAGTTCTTC. This codes for CSVTGTDTSGRAPNEQFF.

This clonotype was counted between two and nine times. The chain couples TRBV12-3 or TRBV12-4 to TRBJ2-2, with 8 bases matching TRBD1. J was trimmed by 3 bases and V by 11 bases; bases with no gene match: 8. This CDR3 has 14 residues. The DNA for the CDR3 is TGTGCCTCCTTTCAGGGGGCGGACACCGGGGAGCTGTTTTTT. This codes for CASFQGADTGELFF.

This clonotype was seen ten or more times. This chain links TRBV10-1 with TRBJ2-3; 11 positions agree with TRBD2. V shed 5 bases and J 6 bases; nucleotides not matched to a gene: 4. The CDR3 is made up of 14 amino acids. Germline CDR1 is WNHNN and CDR2 is SYGVQD (reference sequence). The CDR3 spells CASSLLAGVDTQYF. For the CDR3, the DNA is TGCGCCAGCAGTTTACTAGCGGGAGTCGATACGCAGTATTTT.

This clonotype was recorded at least ten times. This rearrangement joins TRBV6-5 to TRBJ2-7; 8 bases agree with TRBD2. Germline-derived CDR1 and CDR2 are MNHEY and SVGAGI. The V and J ends lost 6 bases and 4 bases, in that order; junction bases with no gene match: 11. The CDR3 contains 15 residues. CDR3 bases: TGTGCCAGCAGGAAGACACGGACTAGCCTATACGAGCAGTACGTC. Its translation is CASRKTRTSLYEQYV.

This clonotype was detected ten times or more. The chain carries TRBV20-1 and TRBJ2-5, with 10 nucleotides matching TRBD2. The CDR3 has 16 amino acids. V trimming: 3 bases; J trimming: 4 bases; junction bases outside the gene matches: 11. Per the germline V gene, CDR1 is DFQATT and CDR2 is SNEGSKA (reference sequence). The CDR3 DNA reads as TGCAGTGCTAGGGCAGGGCTAGCGGGAGTGTCAGAGACCCAGTACTTC. Protein product: CSARAGLAGVSETQYF.

At least ten counts were recorded for this clonotype. V is TRBV5-4 and J is TRBJ1-1; 8 bases agree with TRBD1. Per the germline V gene, CDR1 is SGHNT and CDR2 is YYREEE (reference sequence). The CDR3 is 12 amino acids. The trim removed 7 bases at V and 3 bases at J, leaving 2 bases unmatched. The CDR3: CASQGADTEAFF. CDR3 DNA sequence: TGTGCCAGCCAGGGGGCGGACACTGAAGCTTTCTTT.

Judged by abundance, this clonotype is medium-sized. The chain is built from TRBV10-3 and TRBJ2-3; D unresolved. The ends were cut back, 10 bases at V and 0 bases at J, with 14 bases in the middle. The CDR3 consists of 14 residues. The germline V gene has CDR1 ENHRY and CDR2 SYGVKD. Written as DNA, the CDR3 is TGTGCCACTACCTCGAGCGAGAGCACAGATACGCAGTATTTT. Residues: CATTSSESTDTQYF.

Sample share makes this clonotype medium-sized. The rearrangement links TRBV28 to TRBJ2-5; D is unresolved. Trimming left V 7 bases short and J 2 bases short, with 8 bases between. The CDR3 spans 12 residues. The V gene's germline CDR1 is MDHEN and CDR2 SYDVKM. CDR3 sequence: CASINEQETQYF. For the CDR3, the DNA is TGTGCCAGCATCAATGAGCAAGAGACCCAGTACTTC.

Many counts were recorded for this clonotype. The J gene is TRBJ1-5, the V gene TRBV5-1; possible D gene TRBD1, 5 bases. The V and J ends lost 1 base and 7 bases respectively, with 15 bases between them. The germline V gene encodes CDR1 SGHRS and CDR2 YFSETQ. This CDR3 is built from 15 residues. The CDR3 is CASSLLGVPEQPQHF. CDR3 sequence (DNA): TGCGCCAGCAGCTTGTTGGGGGTTCCTGAGCAGCCCCAGCATTTT.

A word on this clonotype: This may come from a read error, since a much larger clone is one base off. This chain links TRBV6-2 or TRBV6-3 with TRBJ2-7, with D hard to call. Germline assignment: CDR1 MNHEY and CDR2 SVGEGT. The CDR3 runs to 11 residues. Trimming left V 6 bases short and J 8 bases short, with 11 bases between. The CDR3 bases are TGTGCCAGCAGCCCTTCGTACAAGCAGTACTTC. Residues: CASSPSYKQYF.

In its sample, this clonotype was seen many times. The chain is built from TRBV6-1 and TRBJ1-4; the match to TRBD1 covers 8 bases. This CDR3 has 14 residues. Germline lookup yields CDR1 MNHNS and CDR2 SASEGT. V shed 6 bases and J 8 bases; nucleotides not matched to a gene: 8. Here the CDR3 reads CASSRTGFLEKLFF. As DNA, the CDR3 is TGTGCCAGCAGCCGGACAGGGTTTCTAGAAAAACTGTTTTTT.

Sample share makes this clonotype medium-sized. This chain links TRBV6-5 with TRBJ2-3, with D possibly being TRBD2 (6 bases). This CDR3 comprises 13 residues. Trimming took 9 bases from V and 0 from J, leaving 10 bases between them. Germline assignment: CDR1 MNHEY and CDR2 SVGAGI. The CDR3 here is CASSGASTDTQYF. The DNA for the CDR3 is TGTGCCAGTAGCGGAGCTAGCACAGATACGCAGTATTTT.

The chain uses TRBV6-2 or TRBV6-3 and TRBJ2-7, with 9 bases lining up with TRBD2. The CDR3 spans 15 residues. CDR1 and CDR2 (germline): MNHEY, SVGEGT. The junction had 6 bases not matched to a gene; V was cut back by 5 bases and J by 1 base. CDR3 protein: CASSIAGEGSYEQYF. The CDR3 DNA follows: TGTGCCAGCAGTATAGCGGGAGAAGGGTCCTACGAGCAGTACTTC.

V gene TRBV19 combines with J gene TRBJ1-2; 8 positions agree with TRBD1. Germline CDR1 and CDR2: LNHDA and SQIVND (reference sequence). The CDR3 is 14 residues long. V dropped 6 bases and J dropped 3; count of bases not matched to a gene: 6. The CDR3 here is CASSIQGDYYGYTF. CDR3 nucleotides: TGTGCCAGTAGCATACAGGGGGACTACTATGGCTACACCTTC.

V and J are TRBV30 and TRBJ1-1; 9 nucleotides agree with TRBD1. This CDR3 region has 12 residues. J was trimmed by 11 bases and V by 3 bases; bases with no gene match: 7. The germline CDR1 and CDR2 sequences are GTSNPN and SVGIG (reference sequence). DNA for the CDR3: TGTGCCTGGAGCCGGGGACAGGGAGAGGCTTTCTTT. Translated: CAWSRGQGEAFF.

The V and J genes are TRBV28 and TRBJ1-1; D not resolved. Deletions cut 5 bases from V and 4 bases from J, with 14 bases between. Looked up from germline, CDR1 is MDHEN and CDR2 is SYDVKM. The CDR3 totals 14 residues. The CDR3 protein is CASSPRGGRTEAFF. The CDR3 coding sequence is TGTGCCAGCAGTCCGCGGGGAGGGCGCACTGAAGCTTTCTTT.

This clonotype is termed medium-sized. This sequence joins TRBV4-1 and TRBJ2-1; 9 positions agree with TRBD2. The CDR3 has 16 amino acids. The germline V gene has CDR1 MGHRA and CDR2 YSYEKL. The V segment lost 4 bases and the J segment 5 bases; nucleotides outside the gene matches: 9. For the CDR3, the DNA is TGCGCCAGCAGCCGAGTTGTAGCGGGAGCCAACAATGAGCAGTTCTTC. Amino acid sequence: CASSRVVAGANNEQFF.

This chain joins TRBV11-2 and TRBJ1-5; no firm D call. The V and J ends lost 5 bases and 2 bases respectively, with 7 bases between them. There are 13 residues in the CDR3. Germline values: CDR1 SGHAT, CDR2 FQNNGV. For the CDR3, the DNA is TGTGCCAGCAGCCCAGGTGGCAATCAGCCCCAGCATTTT. Its protein is CASSPGGNQPQHF.

This clonotype was recorded many times. The chain recombines TRBV7-9 with TRBJ1-4; no reliable D call. Germline V CDR1 and CDR2: SEHNR, FQNEAQ (reference sequence). The CDR3 is made up of 15 amino acids. Between the trimmed V and J ends, which lost 6 bases and 0 bases, there was a span of 11 bases. The CDR3 DNA follows: TGTGCCAGCAGTTCACGACAACCAACTAATGAAAAACTGTTTTTT. It encodes CASSSRQPTNEKLFF.

This clonotype is medium-sized (0.01 to 0.1%) by share. The V gene is TRBV20-1, the J gene TRBJ2-7; 8 nucleotides match TRBD2. V dropped 0 bases and J dropped 4; count of bases not matched to a gene: 11. Germline CDR1 is DFQATT and CDR2 is SNEGSKA (reference sequence). This CDR3 contains 16 residues. CDR3 sequence (DNA): TGCAGTGCTAGAGATTCCGAAGCGGGAGAATTATACGAGCAGTACTTC. Its protein is CSARDSEAGELYEQYF.

This clonotype was picked up many times. This chain uses TRBV6-1 with TRBJ2-5; D perhaps matches TRBD2 (5 bases). The CDR3 sequence is 14 residues long. Germline V gene sequence: CDR1 MNHNS, CDR2 SASEGT. V was pared by 2 bases and J by 2 bases, with 9 bases between. DNA for the CDR3: TGTGCCAGCAGTGAATTTGGAGGTCAAGAGACCCAGTACTTC. Amino acids: CASSEFGGQETQYF.

This clonotype is medium-sized by share. V is TRBV11-3 and J is TRBJ2-1; the D call may be TRBD1 or TRBD2 (5 bases each). The CDR3 is 13 residues long. V was clipped by 2 bases and J by 7 bases, with 9 bases between them. The germline V gene has CDR1 SGHNT and CDR2 YENEEA. CDR3 protein: CASSLTWGNEQFF. CDR3 coding DNA: TGTGCCAGCAGCTTAACGTGGGGGAATGAGCAGTTCTTC.

This clonotype was counted many times. The rearrangement links TRBV14 to TRBJ1-1; no firm D call. This CDR3 is built from 11 residues. Germline CDR1 is SGHDN and CDR2 is FVKESK. V was pared by 4 bases and J by 5 bases, with 5 bases between. CDR3 sequence reads: CASSPATEAFF. The CDR3 nucleotides are TGTGCCAGCAGCCCGGCGACTGAAGCTTTCTTT.

Relative to its sample, this clonotype is medium-sized (0.01 to 0.1%). J is TRBJ2-1 and V is TRBV7-9, with TRBD2 as a possible D gene (7 bases). The germline V gene encodes CDR1 SEHNR and CDR2 FQNEAQ (reference sequence). The V and J ends lost 4 bases and 6 bases respectively, with 40 bases between them. This CDR3 is built from 23 residues. The CDR3 loop is CASSSGLGRVRVTLRQGGNEQFF. The CDR3 DNA is TGTGCCAGCAGCTCAGGACTAGGAAGAGTACGGGTCACCCTGCGCCAAGGGGGCAATGAGCAGTTCTTC.

Ten or more counts support this clonotype. V gene TRBV19 combines with J gene TRBJ1-1; no definite D call. The V and J ends lost 6 bases and 1 base respectively, with 9 bases between them. Germline CDR1 reads LNHDA; CDR2 reads SQIVND (reference sequence). This CDR3 region has 13 residues. CDR3 sequence (DNA): TGTGCCAGTAGCCCCTTGGCGAACACTGAAGCTTTCTTT. Translation gives CASSPLANTEAFF.

Many counts were recorded for this clonotype. The chain employs TRBV6-5 and TRBJ1-1, with D possibly being TRBD1 (6 bases). CDR1 is MNHEY and CDR2 is SVGAGI in the germline V gene. V lost 0 bases and J lost 3, with 11 bases in between. The CDR3 covers 15 residues. DNA of the CDR3: TGTGCCAGCAGTTACTCGATTTGGGGGCACACTGAAGCTTTCTTT. This gives the protein CASSYSIWGHTEAFF.

This clonotype was seen at least ten times. This chain links TRBV6-4 with TRBJ2-3, with D possibly TRBD1 on 5 matching bases. Germline V lookup: CDR1 MRHNA, CDR2 SNTAGT. This CDR3 is 14 amino acids long. V was cut by 8 bases and J by 6 bases, with 18 bases left in between. The CDR3 DNA follows: TGTGCCAGCTCACCGAGTGGCCCAGGGGATACGCAGTATTTT. Protein: CASSPSGPGDTQYF.

In its sample, this clonotype ranks as medium-sized. The gene calls are TRBV4-1 and TRBJ1-1; no firm D call. The CDR3 has 15 amino acids. V was cut by 4 bases and J by 4 bases, with 16 bases left in between. Germline-derived CDR1 and CDR2 are MGHRA and YSYEKL. The CDR3 reads CASSPPGRRTTEAFF. In DNA, the CDR3 is TGCGCCAGCAGCCCCCCGGGCCGCAGGACCACTGAAGCTTTCTTT.